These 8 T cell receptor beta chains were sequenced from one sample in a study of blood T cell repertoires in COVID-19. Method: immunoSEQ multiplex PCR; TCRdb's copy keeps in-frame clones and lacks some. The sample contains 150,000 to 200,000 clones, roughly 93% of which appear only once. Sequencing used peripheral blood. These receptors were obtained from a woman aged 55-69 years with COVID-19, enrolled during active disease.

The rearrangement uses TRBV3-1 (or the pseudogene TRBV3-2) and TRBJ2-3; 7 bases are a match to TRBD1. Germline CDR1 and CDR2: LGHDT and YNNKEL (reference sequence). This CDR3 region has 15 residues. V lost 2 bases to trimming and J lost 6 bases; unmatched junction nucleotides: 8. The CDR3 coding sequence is TGTGCCAGCAGCCAATGGACAGGCCCCTCGGATACGCAGTATTTT. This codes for CASSQWTGPSDTQYF.

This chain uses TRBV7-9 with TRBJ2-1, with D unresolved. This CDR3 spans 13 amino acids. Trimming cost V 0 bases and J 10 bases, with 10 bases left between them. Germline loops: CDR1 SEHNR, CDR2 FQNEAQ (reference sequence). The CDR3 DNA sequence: TGTGCCAGCAGCTTAGCGCTCGGAGAAGAGCAGTTCTTC. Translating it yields CASSLALGEEQFF.

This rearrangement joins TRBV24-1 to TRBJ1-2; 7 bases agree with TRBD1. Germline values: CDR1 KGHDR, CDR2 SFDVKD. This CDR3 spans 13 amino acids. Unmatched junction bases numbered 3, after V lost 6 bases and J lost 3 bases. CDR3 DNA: TGTGCCACCAGTCGTGGACAGGACTATGGCTACACCTTC. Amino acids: CATSRGQDYGYTF.

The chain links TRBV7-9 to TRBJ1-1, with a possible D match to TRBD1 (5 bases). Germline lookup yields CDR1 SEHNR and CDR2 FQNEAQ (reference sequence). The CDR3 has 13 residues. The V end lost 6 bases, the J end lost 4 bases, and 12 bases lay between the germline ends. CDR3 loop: CASSSRGTTEAFF. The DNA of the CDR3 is TGTGCCAGCAGTTCTAGGGGTACCACTGAAGCTTTCTTT.

CDR3 bases: TGTGCCAGCTCACCAAATAATAATTCACCCCTCCACTTT. This codes for CASSPNNNSPLHF. This chain connects TRBV18 to TRBJ1-6; D remains unclear. Germline CDR1 and CDR2: KGHSH and LQKENI. The CDR3 is made up of 13 amino acids. V lost 2 bases, J lost 5 bases, and 4 bases lay in between.

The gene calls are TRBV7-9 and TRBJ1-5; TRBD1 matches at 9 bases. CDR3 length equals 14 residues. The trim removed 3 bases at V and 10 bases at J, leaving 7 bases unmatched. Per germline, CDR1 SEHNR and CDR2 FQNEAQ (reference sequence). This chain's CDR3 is CASSFNDRGVPQHF. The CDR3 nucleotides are TGTGCCAGCAGCTTTAATGACAGGGGGGTCCCCCAGCATTTT.

CDR3 sequence: CASSLTPGLGGQETQYF. CDR3 sequence (DNA): TGTGCCAGCAGCCTCACCCCCGGGCTCGGAGGACAAGAGACCCAGTACTTC. The V gene is TRBV9, the J gene TRBJ2-5, with TRBD2 as a possible D gene (5 bases). The V gene's germline CDR1 is SGDLS and CDR2 YYNGEE. The CDR3 runs to 17 residues. V lost 4 bases and J 2 bases, leaving 21 bases between the germline ends. The whole variable domain, remainder taken from reference TRBV9 and TRBJ2-5, is DSGVTQTPKHLITATGQRVTLRCSPRSGDLSVYWYQQSLDQGLQFLIQYYNGEERAKGNILERFSAQQFPDLHSELNLSSLELGDSALYFCASSLTPGLGGQETQYFGPGTRLLVL.

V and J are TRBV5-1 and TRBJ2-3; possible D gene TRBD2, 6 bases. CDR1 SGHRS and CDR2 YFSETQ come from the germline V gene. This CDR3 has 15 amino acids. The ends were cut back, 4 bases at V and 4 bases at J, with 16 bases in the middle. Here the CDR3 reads CASSTAAGSADTQYF. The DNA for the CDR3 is TGCGCCAGCAGCACGGCGGCGGGGTCGGCAGATACGCAGTATTTT.